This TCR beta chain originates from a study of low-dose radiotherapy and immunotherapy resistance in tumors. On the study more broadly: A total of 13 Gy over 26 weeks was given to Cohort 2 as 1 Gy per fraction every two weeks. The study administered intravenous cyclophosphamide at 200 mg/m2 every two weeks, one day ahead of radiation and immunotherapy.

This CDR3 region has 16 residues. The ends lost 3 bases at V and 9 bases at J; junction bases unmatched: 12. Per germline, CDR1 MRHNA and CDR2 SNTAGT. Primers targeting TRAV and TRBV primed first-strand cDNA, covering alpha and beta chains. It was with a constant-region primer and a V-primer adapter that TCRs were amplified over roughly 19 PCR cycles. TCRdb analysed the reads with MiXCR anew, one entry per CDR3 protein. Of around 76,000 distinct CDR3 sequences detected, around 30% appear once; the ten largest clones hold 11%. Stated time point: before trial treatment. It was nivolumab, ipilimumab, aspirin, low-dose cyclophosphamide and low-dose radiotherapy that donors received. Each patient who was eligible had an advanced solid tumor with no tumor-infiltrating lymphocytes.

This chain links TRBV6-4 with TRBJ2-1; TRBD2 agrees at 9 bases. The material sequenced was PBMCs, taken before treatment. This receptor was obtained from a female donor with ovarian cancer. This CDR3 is CASSETSGGRGAEQFF. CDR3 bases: TGTGCCAGCAGTGAGACTAGCGGAGGTAGGGGGGCTGAGCAGTTCTTC.